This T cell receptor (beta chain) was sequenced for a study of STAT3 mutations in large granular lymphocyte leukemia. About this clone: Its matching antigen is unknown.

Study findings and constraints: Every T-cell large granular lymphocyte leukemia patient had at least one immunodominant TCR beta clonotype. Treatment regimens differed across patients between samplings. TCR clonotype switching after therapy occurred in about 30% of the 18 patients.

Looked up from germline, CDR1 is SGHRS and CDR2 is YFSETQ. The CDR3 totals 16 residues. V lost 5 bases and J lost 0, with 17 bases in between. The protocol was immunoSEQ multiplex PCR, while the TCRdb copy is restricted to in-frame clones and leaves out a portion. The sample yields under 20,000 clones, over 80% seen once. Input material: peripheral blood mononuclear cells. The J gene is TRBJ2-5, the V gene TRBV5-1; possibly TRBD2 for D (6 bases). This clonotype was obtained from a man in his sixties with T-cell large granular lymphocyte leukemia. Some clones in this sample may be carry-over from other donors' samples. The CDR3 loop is CASREGIAENQETQYF. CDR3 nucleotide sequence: TGCGCCAGCAGGGAGGGGATTGCGGAGAACCAAGAGACCCAGTACTTC. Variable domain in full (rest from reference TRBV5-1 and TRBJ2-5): KAGVTQTPRYLIKTRGQQVTLSCSPISGHRSVSWYQQTPGQGLQFLFEYFSETQRNKGNFPGRFSGRQFSNSRSEMNVSTLELGDSALYLCASREGIAENQETQYFGPGTRLLVL.